This TCR beta chain was sequenced for a study of CD8+ T cells in alopecia areata (dated by TCRdb to the late 2010s). As for the study more broadly: The treated patients took part in an open-label pilot trial in which moderate-to-severe alopecia areata was treated with oral tofacitinib at 5 to 10 mg twice daily. Patients received tofacitinib for 6 to 18 months and were then followed off drug for 6 months to check for delayed response and recurrence. In treated patients, disease severity was measured using the SALT score, which gives the percentage of scalp surface area affected. To study T cell clonal expansion in alopecia areata, the researchers applied high-throughput TCRbeta sequencing to both the C3H/HeJ mouse model and human patients. Scalp tissue and sorted CD4+ and CD8+ peripheral blood T cells from patchy and totalis/universalis alopecia areata patients and from healthy controls were covered by human TCRbeta sequencing. Patients on tofacitinib were biopsied at baseline and after 4 and 24 weeks of treatment, and several of the patients also had a later scalp biopsy. Scalp clonality was compared across normal scalp (n=4), patchy alopecia areata scalp (n=8), and alopecia totalis/universalis scalp (n=8). RNA was obtained with the PAXgene miRNA kit for fixed scalp, the miRNeasy kit for PBMCs, and the RNeasy kit for mouse skin. immunoSEQ multiplex PCR using 35 Vbeta forward primers and 13 Jbeta reverse primers was used to amplify TCRbeta CDR3 regions. Beyond this particular receptor, the publication reports: Because the treated cohort was small and had only one nonresponder, larger studies are needed to examine links between baseline CD8+ expansion and response. Many expanded lesional clones were found to persist in scalp and blood during tofacitinib treatment, and relapse after treatment cessation may be partly explained by this persistence. Unlike mouse skin, where gammadelta T cells dominate, normal human skin contains resident alphabeta T cells that get sequenced too, which complicates analysis of the scalp TCR repertoire. Lesional scalp, especially in alopecia totalis/universalis, showed higher clonality and more expanded CD8+ clones than normal scalp, suggesting antigenic drive. Shared TCR sequences between patients were less evident than in mice, which may be partly attributable to HLA diversity in the patient population. Tofacitinib significantly decreased scalp clonality and the number of expanded CD8+ clones among the top 100 scalp clones.

The time point label, read with the paper, signifies: around 26 weeks on oral tofacitinib. Per the publication, the treatment or condition label means: oral pan-JAK inhibitor, 5-10 mg twice daily. Peripheral blood and lesional scalp punch biopsies were obtained from patients with alopecia areata. PBMCs were isolated by density centrifugation and stained for CD3, CD4 and CD8, and CD4+ and CD8+ T cells were sorted on a FACSAria. The library was produced with the immunoSEQ multiplex PCR assay. To provide template for TCR sequencing, every sample had RNA extracted and reverse transcribed into cDNA. First-strand cDNA was synthesized with SuperScript III using a 2:1 mix of oligo-dT and random hexamers. A synthetic immune receptor repertoire was used to assess amplification bias, and residual bias was removed computationally. From the authors' description of their analysis: Raw reads were preprocessed to remove errors, and CDR3 was defined according to IMGT conventions as the region from the conserved cysteine to phenylalanine. Clonality was computed by normalizing Shannon entropy by log2 of the number of productive unique TCRs and subtracting the result from 1. Scalp TCRbeta sequences were cross-referenced with sorted blood CD4 and CD8 repertoires so that the CD4 or CD8 identity of scalp clones could be inferred. Not all clones reach the TCRdb copy of this immuneACCESS table, which keeps in-frame sequences only. Checked studies attribute under half of the gap to unresolved V genes and leave the rest unexplained. That table supplies the V and J calls and clone size; D and trimming were determined from the DNA. For this sample the table gives approximately 200,000 clones, of which roughly 64% were detected only once. The ten largest clonotypes hold 5.5% of the sample.

V and J are truncated by 3 bases and 3 bases respectively, leaving an intervening sequence of 6 bases. Including the terminal cysteine and phenylalanine, the CDR3 comprises 12 residues. CDR3 DNA is the only sequence kept; it has 36 bases, read in frame from the first base. As encoded in the germline V gene, CDR1 is MGHRA while CDR2 is YSYEKL. Concerning this clone itself: No cognate antigen has been identified for it. Base-call qualities are not available, and no considerably larger clone is one nucleotide away.

This sample comprised CD4+ T cells sorted from blood, obtained at week 24, from a patient treated with tofacitinib. The chain was built from TRBV4-1 and TRBJ2-7; too little of a D gene remains to name it. This receptor was taken from a human donor with alopecia areata. The CDR3 protein is CASSHVNYEQYF. The nucleotides are TGCGCCAGCAGCCACGTAAACTACGAGCAGTACTTC.